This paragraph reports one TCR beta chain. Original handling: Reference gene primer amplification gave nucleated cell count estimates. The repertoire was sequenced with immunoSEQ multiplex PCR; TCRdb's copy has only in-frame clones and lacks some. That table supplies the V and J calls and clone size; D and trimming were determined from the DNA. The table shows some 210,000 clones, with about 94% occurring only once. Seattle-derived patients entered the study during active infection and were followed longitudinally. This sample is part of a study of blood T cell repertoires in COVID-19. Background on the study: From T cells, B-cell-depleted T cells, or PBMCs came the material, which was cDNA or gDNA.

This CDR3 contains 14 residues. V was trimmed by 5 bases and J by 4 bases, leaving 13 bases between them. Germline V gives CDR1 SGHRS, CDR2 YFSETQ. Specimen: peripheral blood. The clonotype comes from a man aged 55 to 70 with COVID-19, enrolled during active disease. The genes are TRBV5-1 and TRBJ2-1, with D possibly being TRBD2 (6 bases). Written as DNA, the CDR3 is TGCGCCAGCAGACCAAAGGAGGGATACAATGAGCAGTTCTTC. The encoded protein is CASRPKEGYNEQFF.